The TCR beta chain under discussion was sequenced for a study of OX40 agonist ivuxolimab in advanced cancers. Study in general: Patients assigned to dose escalation were diagnosed with hepatocellular carcinoma, melanoma, renal cell or head and neck cancer. General study points: Clonal expansion in partial responders at 0.1-3.0 mg/kg ranked among the lowest.

Blood sampling took place at baseline, cycle 4 day 1, and cycle 7 day 1. After removal of 2 bases from V and 4 bases from J, the junction contained 1 base not matched to a gene. The CDR3 covers 13 residues. The germline V gene encodes CDR1 MNHNS and CDR2 SASEGT. Here immunoSEQ multiplex PCR was the method, and the copy in TCRdb shows in-frame clones only, minus some. The profile shows 15,000 to 25,000 clones, 83% of them singletons. A remark on this clone: The antigen is not known.

Specimen: CD4+ or CD8+ T cells sorted from blood, collected in a trial of the OX40 agonist ivuxolimab. The chain is built from TRBV6-1 and TRBJ1-1, with 7 bases identical to TRBD1. The source is an adult with an advanced solid tumor such as melanoma, head and neck, liver or kidney cancer. For the CDR3, the DNA is TGTGCCAGCAGTGAATCAGGGGGCACTGAAGCTTTCTTT. Its protein product is CASSESGGTEAFF.